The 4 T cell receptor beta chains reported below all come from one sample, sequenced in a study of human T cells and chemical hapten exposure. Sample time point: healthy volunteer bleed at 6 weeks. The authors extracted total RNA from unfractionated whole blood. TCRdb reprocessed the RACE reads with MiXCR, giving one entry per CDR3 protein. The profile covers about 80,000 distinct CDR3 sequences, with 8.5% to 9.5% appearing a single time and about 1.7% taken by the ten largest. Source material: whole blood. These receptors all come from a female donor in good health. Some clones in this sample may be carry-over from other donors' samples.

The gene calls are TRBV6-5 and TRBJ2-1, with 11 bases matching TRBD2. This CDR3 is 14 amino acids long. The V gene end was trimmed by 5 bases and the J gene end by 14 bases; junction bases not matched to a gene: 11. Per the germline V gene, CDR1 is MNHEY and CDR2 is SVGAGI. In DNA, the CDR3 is TGTGCCAGCAGTAAACTAGCGGGGGCCTCCGGGGAGTTCTTC. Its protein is CASSKLAGASGEFF.

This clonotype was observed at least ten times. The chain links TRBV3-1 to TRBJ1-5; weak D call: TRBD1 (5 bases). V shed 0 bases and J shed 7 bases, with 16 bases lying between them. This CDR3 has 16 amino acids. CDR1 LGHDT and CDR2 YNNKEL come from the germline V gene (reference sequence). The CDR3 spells CASSQDYGAGLQPQHF. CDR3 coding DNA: TGTGCCAGCAGCCAAGATTACGGAGCAGGGCTGCAGCCCCAGCATTTT.

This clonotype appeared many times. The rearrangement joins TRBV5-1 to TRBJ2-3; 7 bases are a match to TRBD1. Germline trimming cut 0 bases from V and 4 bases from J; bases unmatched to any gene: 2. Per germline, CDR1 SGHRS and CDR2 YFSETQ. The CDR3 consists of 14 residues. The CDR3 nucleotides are TGCGCCAGCAGCTTGGACCAGGGGGCAGATACGCAGTATTTT. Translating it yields CASSLDQGADTQYF.

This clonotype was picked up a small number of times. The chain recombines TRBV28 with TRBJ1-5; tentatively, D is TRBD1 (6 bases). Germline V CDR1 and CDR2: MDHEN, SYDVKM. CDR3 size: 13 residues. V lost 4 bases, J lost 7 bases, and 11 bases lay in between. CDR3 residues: CASSSARGQPQHF. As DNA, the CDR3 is TGTGCCAGCAGTTCCGCAAGGGGGCAGCCCCAGCATTTT.